The next 20 T cell receptor beta chains were all read from a single sample in a study of a mutant IDH1 vaccine in newly diagnosed glioma. For these TCRs, the target antigens are not known. Regarding time point: week 23, last vaccination. Vaccine doses each comprised 300 ug of mutant IDH1 20-mer peptide, with topical imiquimod. TCRdb keeps only in-frame clones here, not all; method: immunoSEQ multiplex PCR. The profile shows tens of thousands of clones, 75% to 90% of them singletons. The sample here was PBMCs, taken from a glioma patient whose treatment included an IDH1 peptide vaccine. The receptors derive from a woman aged 50 to 65 with glioma.

The chain is built from TRBV15 and TRBJ1-1; D remains ambiguous. The ends were cut back, 0 bases at V and 11 bases at J, with 13 bases in the middle. The CDR3 consists of 13 residues. Germline V lookup: CDR1 LNHNV, CDR2 YYDKDF (reference sequence). CDR3 sequence reads: CATSRDSRSSAFF. DNA for the CDR3: TGTGCCACCAGCAGAGATTCTCGATCGTCGGCTTTCTTT.

The J gene is TRBJ1-1, the V gene TRBV29-1, with a weak D call TRBD1 (5 bases). Trimming stripped 4 bases from V and 1 base from J, with 10 bases between. Germline V gene data show CDR1 as SQVTM and CDR2 as ANQGSEA. The CDR3 has 13 residues. The CDR3 is CSVAGPKNTEAFF. Here the CDR3 DNA reads TGCAGCGTTGCGGGACCTAAGAACACTGAAGCTTTCTTT.

This chain links TRBV18 with TRBJ2-1; 7 bases line up with TRBD2. V trimming: 3 bases; J trimming: 5 bases; junction bases outside the gene matches: 10. The germline gives CDR1 KGHSH, CDR2 LQKENI. This CDR3 comprises 16 residues. In DNA form, the CDR3 reads TGTGCCAGCTCACCGGGTGGCGGGACTACAAACAATGAGCAGTTCTTC. This sequence encodes CASSPGGGTTNNEQFF.

The rearrangement joins TRBV27 to TRBJ2-4, with TRBD1 matching over 8 bases. The length of the CDR3 is 18 residues. The V gene end was trimmed by 4 bases and the J gene end by 1 base; junction bases not matched to a gene: 12. Germline CDR1 and CDR2: MNHEY and SMNVEV (reference sequence). CDR3 residues: CASSSPKGDRTAKNIQYF. The CDR3 bases are TGTGCCAGCAGTTCCCCCAAGGGGGACAGGACTGCCAAAAACATTCAGTACTTC.

The chain employs TRBV28 and TRBJ1-5; no clear D. The CDR3 runs 11 residues. V lost 8 bases to trimming and J lost 0 bases, with 2 bases between them. Germline values: CDR1 MDHEN, CDR2 SYDVKM. The CDR3, as DNA: TGTGCCAGCTATAGCAATCAGCCCCAGCATTTT. It codes for CASYSNQPQHF.

This clone has just one count. The chain recombines TRBV29-1 with TRBJ2-5, with 10 bases fitting TRBD2. The J call may be in error: the DNA end matches TRBJ2-7 better. Germline values: CDR1 SQVTM, CDR2 ANQGSEA. The CDR3 has 17 residues. For the CDR3, the DNA is TGCAGCGTTGAAGAGATGGCTAGCGGGAGCCCCTCCTACGAGCAGTACTTC. Protein sequence: CSVEEMASGSPSYEQYF.

The V call is TRBV2, the J call TRBJ2-7; no definite D call. V dropped 4 bases and J dropped 2 bases, with 12 bases sitting between them. Germline V lookup: CDR1 SNHLY, CDR2 FYNNEI. The CDR3 extends over 14 amino acids. The CDR3 DNA is TGTGCCAGCAGTGTCCAAGGGCCTGCCTACGAGCAGTACTTC. As protein: CASSVQGPAYEQYF.

The rearrangement joins TRBV19 to TRBJ2-7, with 9 positions matching TRBD1. The V gene's germline CDR1 is LNHDA and CDR2 SQIVND (reference sequence). This CDR3 has 14 amino acids. The trim removed 4 bases at V and 4 bases at J, leaving 5 bases unmatched. CDR3 nucleotides: TGTGCCAGTAGTACACAGGGGGCGGAATACGAGCAGTACTTC. Translated: CASSTQGAEYEQYF. The whole variable domain, filled in from reference TRBV19 and TRBJ2-7, reads DGGITQSPKYLFRKEGQNVTLSCEQNLNHDAMYWYRQDPGQGLRLIYYSQIVNDFQKGDIAEGYSVSREKKESFPLTVTSAQKNPTAFYLCASSTQGAEYEQYFGPGTRLTVT.

The chain recombines TRBV11-2 with TRBJ2-7, with D perhaps given as TRBD1 or TRBD2 (5 bases each). Trimming took 3 bases from V and 2 from J, leaving 14 bases between them. Germline-derived CDR1 and CDR2 are SGHAT and FQNNGV. CDR3 length equals 15 residues. This CDR3 reads CASSFNTGATYEQYF. The CDR3 nucleotides read TGTGCCAGCAGCTTTAACACCGGGGCTACCTACGAGCAGTACTTC.

The rearrangement uses TRBV6-1 and TRBJ2-3; D could derive from TRBD1 or TRBD2 (6 bases each). Germline CDR1 MNHNS, CDR2 SASEGT. V lost 4 bases and J lost 8, with 13 bases in between. There are 13 residues in the CDR3. CDR3 DNA: TGTGCCAGCAGTGGCCGGGGGCAAGGTACGCAGTATTTT. Protein sequence: CASSGRGQGTQYF.

The chain is built from TRBV2 and TRBJ1-5; 10 bases align to TRBD1. The CDR3 totals 19 residues. The ends lost 7 bases at V and 0 bases at J; junction bases unmatched: 15. Germline CDR1 and CDR2: SNHLY and FYNNEI. CDR3 sequence (DNA): TGTGCCAGCACCGGAGCACGACAGGGGGCTTCTTATAGCAATCAGCCCCAGCATTTT. This encodes CASTGARQGASYSNQPQHF.

This chain links TRBV19 with TRBJ2-1; 12 nucleotides agree with TRBD2. Germline values: CDR1 LNHDA, CDR2 SQIVND (reference sequence). This CDR3 has 16 residues. The V and J ends lost 4 bases and 5 bases, in that order; junction bases with no gene match: 6. CDR3 coding DNA: TGTGCCAGTAGTACCTGGACTAGCGGGATAAACAATGAGCAGTTCTTC. Amino acid sequence: CASSTWTSGINNEQFF.

This sequence joins TRBV5-6 and TRBJ2-1; 9 bases match TRBD2. The V gene end was trimmed by 4 bases and the J gene end by 4 bases; junction bases not matched to a gene: 6. The CDR3 has 15 amino acids. Per the germline V gene, CDR1 is SGHDT and CDR2 is YYEEEE. CDR3 nucleotides: TGTGCCAGCAGCGAAACTAGCGGGCGATACAATGAGCAGTTCTTC. It specifies CASSETSGRYNEQFF.

Here the CDR3 DNA reads TGCGCCAGCAGCTTGGAGCCGGGCTCTGGGGCCAACGTCCTGACTTTC. This encodes CASSLEPGSGANVLTF. The chain couples TRBV5-1 to TRBJ2-6; D ambiguous. With 0 bases removed from V and 0 bases from J, the gap between germline ends came to 7 bases. CDR3 size: 16 residues. Germline loops: CDR1 SGHRS, CDR2 YFSETQ.

This chain joins TRBV6-1 and TRBJ2-3, with 7 bases fitting TRBD1. Unmatched junction bases numbered 7, after V lost 4 bases and J lost 0 bases. CDR1 and CDR2 from the germline V gene are MNHNS and SASEGT. The CDR3 spans 16 residues. As DNA, the CDR3 is TGTGCCAGCAGTGTTCACAGGGGTTCTAGCACAGATACGCAGTATTTT. Protein: CASSVHRGSSTDTQYF.

The chain employs TRBV15 and TRBJ2-1; the D call may be TRBD1 or TRBD2 (5 bases each). Trimming left V 0 bases short and J 4 bases short, with 19 bases between. Germline V lookup: CDR1 LNHNV, CDR2 YYDKDF (reference sequence). The CDR3 length is 18 residues. The CDR3 DNA is TGTGCCACCAGCAGAGATAGGGGAGACCCCCCGGGGTACAATGAGCAGTTCTTC. Residues: CATSRDRGDPPGYNEQFF. The whole variable domain, remainder taken from reference TRBV15 and TRBJ2-1, is DAMVIQNPRYQVTQFGKPVTLSCSQTLNHNVMYWYQQKSSQAPKLLFHYYDKDFNNEADTPDNFQSRRPNTSFCFLDIRSPGLGDTAMYLCATSRDRGDPPGYNEQFFGPGTRLTVL.

This clone turned up a few times. Other DNA sequences in this sample translate to the same CDR3. In DNA form, the CDR3 reads TGTGCCAGCAGTTCACAGGGGAATGAGCAGTTCTTC. It specifies CASSSQGNEQFF. V and J are TRBV6-6 and TRBJ2-1; 7 positions match TRBD1. The CDR3 has 12 amino acids. Germline loops: CDR1 MNHNY, CDR2 SVGAGI (reference sequence). With V trimmed by 4 bases and J by 7 bases, 1 base remained unmatched.

V and J are TRBV19 and TRBJ2-5; D uncertain. The CDR3 extends over 13 amino acids. The V and J ends lost 3 bases and 2 bases respectively, with 7 bases between them. The germline gives CDR1 LNHDA, CDR2 SQIVND (reference sequence). The CDR3 reads CASSMTEQETQYF. The CDR3 coding sequence is TGTGCCAGTAGTATGACGGAACAAGAGACCCAGTACTTC. The whole variable domain, filled in from reference TRBV19 and TRBJ2-5, reads DGGITQSPKYLFRKEGQNVTLSCEQNLNHDAMYWYRQDPGQGLRLIYYSQIVNDFQKGDIAEGYSVSREKKESFPLTVTSAQKNPTAFYLCASSMTEQETQYFGPGTRLLVL.

The gene calls are TRBV30 and TRBJ2-7, with TRBD1 as a possible D gene (5 bases). The CDR3 sequence is 13 residues long. Trimming removed 5 bases at V and 1 base at J, with 12 bases between. The germline gives CDR1 GTSNPN, CDR2 SVGIG (reference sequence). The CDR3 here is CAWDSGSSYEQYF. DNA for the CDR3: TGTGCCTGGGACTCAGGGTCATCCTACGAGCAGTACTTC.

This rearrangement joins TRBV23-1 to TRBJ2-2; D remains ambiguous. TRBV23-1 is noted as an ORF with a role that remains uncertain. CDR3 length equals 13 residues. The V end lost 4 bases, the J end lost 6 bases, and 9 bases lay between the germline ends. CDR3 coding DNA: TGCGCCAGCAGTCCGACCAGGTCCGGGGAGCTGTTTTTT. This sequence encodes CASSPTRSGELFF.